Below, 24 T cell receptor beta chains from the same sample are listed, as sequenced in a study of cytomegalovirus exposure and HLA in healthy donors. Both 60 Vbeta primers and 13 Jbeta primers went into the PCR. TCRdb's table, derived via immunoSEQ multiplex PCR, lists solely in-frame clones and lacks some. The top ten clones hold roughly 9.2% of a sample with over 75,000 clones, approximately 86% of them seen once. Input material: PBMCs. Source of these receptors: a man aged 25 to 45 in good health and CMV-seropositive.

The CDR3: CAWSVEVGRSGYTF. CDR3 DNA sequence: TGTGCCTGGAGTGTCGAAGTGGGGAGGAGCGGCTACACCTTC. The chain links TRBV30 to TRBJ1-2; D call uncertain. Trimming left V 0 bases short and J 8 bases short, with 16 bases between. This CDR3 has 14 amino acids. The germline CDR1 and CDR2 sequences are GTSNPN and SVGIG (reference sequence). The whole variable domain, remainder taken from reference TRBV30 and TRBJ1-2, is SQTIHQWPATLVQPVGSPLSLECTVEGTSNPNLYWYRQAAGRGLQLLFYSVGIGQISSEVPQNLSASRPQDRQFILSSKKLLLSDSGFYLCAWSVEVGRSGYTFGSGTRLTVV.

The rearrangement uses TRBV7-2 and TRBJ2-5; D might be TRBD1 (6 bases). The better agreement between TRBJ2-7 and the DNA end casts doubt on the J call. The germline V gene has CDR1 SGHTA and CDR2 FQGNSA. The CDR3 totals 13 residues. CDR3 residues: CASSLGGHYEQYF. The CDR3 bases are TGTGCCAGCAGCTTAGGGGGACATTACGAGCAGTACTTC.

This clone was seen a few times. The chain employs TRBV6-6 and TRBJ1-4, with TRBD1 matching 9 bases. This CDR3 has 15 residues. V was clipped by 4 bases and J by 16 bases; unmatched bases: 16. Germline assignment: CDR1 MNHNY and CDR2 SVGAGI (reference sequence). DNA of the CDR3: TGTGCCAGCAGTTCTACATCCGGGACAGGGAATTACCAGTTTTTT. This encodes CASSSTSGTGNYQFF.

The gene calls are TRBV27 and TRBJ1-2; 7 bases map to TRBD1. This CDR3 has 14 residues. The germline V gene has CDR1 MNHEY and CDR2 SMNVEV (reference sequence). V dropped 8 bases and J dropped 8; count of bases not matched to a gene: 14. Here the CDR3 DNA reads TGTGCCAGCGCACCGTTTGACAGGGTTGTGGGCTACACCTTC. It yields the protein CASAPFDRVVGYTF.

This clone has a single count. This sequence joins TRBV10-3 and TRBJ2-7; a weak D match, TRBD1 (5 bases). V gave up 4 bases and J gave up 0 bases, with 10 bases separating them. The germline CDR1 and CDR2 sequences are ENHRY and SYGVKD. CDR3 length equals 14 residues. The CDR3 sequence is CAISGRQSSYEQYF. In DNA form, the CDR3 reads TGTGCCATCAGTGGGAGACAGTCCTCCTACGAGCAGTACTTC.

The V call is TRBV4-1, the J call TRBJ2-5, with D possibly being TRBD2 (5 bases). The germline V gene has CDR1 MGHRA and CDR2 YSYEKL. V was clipped by 1 base and J by 2 bases, with 11 bases between them. The CDR3 contains 15 residues. This chain's CDR3 is CASSQVRGQQETQYF. In DNA form, the CDR3 reads TGCGCCAGCAGCCAAGTCAGAGGGCAACAAGAGACCCAGTACTTC.

CDR3: CSVVGFGTETYEQYF. The CDR3 nucleotides are TGCAGCGTTGTCGGGTTTGGGACAGAGACCTACGAGCAGTACTTC. The chain is built from TRBV29-1 and TRBJ2-7; TRBD1 matches at 7 bases. The germline V gene has CDR1 SQVTM and CDR2 ANQGSEA. The CDR3 totals 15 residues. After removal of 4 bases from V and 2 bases from J, the junction contained 11 bases not matched to a gene.

This clone was counted once. V and J are TRBV6-1 and TRBJ2-1; 8 bases match TRBD1. The CDR3 length is 14 residues. Germline-derived CDR1 and CDR2 are MNHNS and SASEGT. The V gene end was trimmed by 7 bases and the J gene end by 6 bases; junction bases not matched to a gene: 8. For the CDR3, the DNA is TGTGCCAGCAATACCGCCGGGACAGGCAATGAGCAGTTCTTC. It is translated as CASNTAGTGNEQFF.

V is TRBV19 and J is TRBJ2-3; 7 nucleotides match TRBD2. Per germline, CDR1 LNHDA and CDR2 SQIVND (reference sequence). The J segment lost 2 bases and the V segment lost 0 bases, leaving 8 bases of the junction unmatched. The CDR3 has 17 amino acids. The CDR3 DNA sequence: TGTGCCAGTAGTATAGATCTGAGCGGGATATTCACAGATACGCAGTATTTT. This gives the protein CASSIDLSGIFTDTQYF.

The chain recombines TRBV27 with TRBJ2-1; 9 nucleotides align to TRBD2. CDR3 length: 12 residues. Germline CDR1 reads MNHEY; CDR2 reads SMNVEV (reference sequence). V shed 5 bases and J 9 bases; nucleotides not matched to a gene: 2. CDR3 residues: CASSPGLAEQFF. The CDR3 DNA reads TGTGCCAGCAGTCCGGGACTAGCTGAGCAGTTCTTC.

This clone showed up just once. This rearrangement joins TRBV18 to TRBJ2-1; TRBD1 matches 8 bases. This CDR3 comprises 13 residues. J gave up 9 bases and V 2 bases, and 3 bases lay outside the gene matches. Germline CDR1 is KGHSH and CDR2 is LQKENI. CDR3 DNA: TGTGCCAGCTCACCAGGACAGGGCCGTGAGCAGTTCTTC. It is translated as CASSPGQGREQFF.

The chain employs TRBV2 and TRBJ2-1; D call uncertain. The V and J ends lost 6 bases and 4 bases respectively, with 10 bases between them. The CDR3 sequence is 13 residues long. CDR1 SNHLY and CDR2 FYNNEI come from the germline V gene. CDR3 sequence: CASRYDIYNEQFF. Here the CDR3 DNA reads TGTGCCAGCAGATACGACATATACAATGAGCAGTTCTTC.

V and J are TRBV5-1 and TRBJ2-1; 10 nucleotides align to TRBD2. This CDR3 is built from 16 residues. Germline V gene data show CDR1 as SGHRS and CDR2 as YFSETQ. V gave up 4 bases and J gave up 4 bases; unmatched junction bases: 8. The CDR3 DNA sequence: TGCGCCAGCAGCGCCGGACTAGCGGAACTATACAATGAGCAGTTCTTC. This gives the protein CASSAGLAELYNEQFF.

To note about this clone: The junction differs from germline at one of its ends, possibly a read error. V and J are TRBV7-7 and TRBJ2-1; possible D gene TRBD1, 6 bases. This CDR3 is 15 amino acids long. Germline V CDR1 and CDR2: SSHAT, FNYEAQ (reference sequence). DNA of the CDR3: TGTGCTAGCAGCCCTACCCAGGGGTTTGGCAATGAGCAGTTCTTC. It is translated as CASSPTQGFGNEQFF.

The chain has TRBV2 and TRBJ2-7, with 9 bases aligning to TRBD2. The CDR3 has 15 amino acids. Per germline, CDR1 SNHLY and CDR2 FYNNEI. V shed 4 bases, J shed 1 base, and the junction held 5 bases outside the gene matches. In DNA form, the CDR3 reads TGTGCCAGCAGTGGGCTAGCGGGAAAATCCTACGAGCAGTACTTC. Translated, it gives CASSGLAGKSYEQYF.

The rearrangement joins TRBV5-4 to TRBJ1-3, with D possibly being TRBD1 (6 bases). The CDR3 totals 14 residues. Trimming removed 5 bases at V and 0 bases at J, with 9 bases between. Germline V gene sequence: CDR1 SGHNT, CDR2 YYREEE (reference sequence). DNA for the CDR3: TGTGCCAGCAGTTCCAGGGGCTCTGGAAACACCATATATTTT. Translating gives CASSSRGSGNTIYF.

The chain has TRBV5-1 and TRBJ2-2, with a possible D match to TRBD1 (6 bases). This CDR3 contains 15 residues. Germline values: CDR1 SGHRS, CDR2 YFSETQ. Trimming took 6 bases from V and 0 from J, leaving 12 bases between them. CDR3 DNA sequence: TGCGCCAGCACCCAAGGACAGACGAACACCGGGGAGCTGTTTTTT. The encoded protein is CASTQGQTNTGELFF.

The chain has TRBV4-1 and TRBJ1-5; D is uncertain. Germline V gene lookup returns CDR1 MGHRA and CDR2 YSYEKL. Trimming pared 0 bases from V and 4 bases from J, leaving 7 bases between. CDR3 size: 14 residues. As DNA, the CDR3 is TGCGCCAGCAGCCAAGAGAGAGCGAATCAGCCCCAGCATTTT. This codes for CASSQERANQPQHF.

The chain has TRBV7-2 and TRBJ2-6; TRBD2 might be the D (5 bases). Germline-derived CDR1 and CDR2 are SGHTA and FQGNSA. The CDR3 sequence is 14 residues long. The V end lost 0 bases, the J end lost 6 bases, and 6 bases lay between the germline ends. The CDR3, as DNA: TGTGCCAGCAGCTTAGCCGGGGAGGCCAACGTCCTGACTTTC. Its translation: CASSLAGEANVLTF.

This clone has only one observation. The V gene is TRBV19, the J gene TRBJ2-7, with D possibly matching TRBD1 (6 bases). Germline V CDR1 and CDR2: LNHDA, SQIVND (reference sequence). The CDR3 spans 13 residues. Trimming stripped 8 bases from V and 3 bases from J, with 14 bases between. The CDR3 bases are TGTGCCAGTCTCCCGCGAGGGGGCTACGAGCAGTACTTC. Amino acids: CASLPRGGYEQYF. Complete variable domain (other parts from reference TRBV19 and TRBJ2-7): DGGITQSPKYLFRKEGQNVTLSCEQNLNHDAMYWYRQDPGQGLRLIYYSQIVNDFQKGDIAEGYSVSREKKESFPLTVTSAQKNPTAFYLCASLPRGGYEQYFGPGTRLTVT.

The rearrangement joins TRBV4-2 to TRBJ2-4, with TRBD2 matching 7 bases. With V trimmed by 1 base and J by 7 bases, 10 bases remained unmatched. The CDR3 is made up of 16 amino acids. CDR1 and CDR2 from the germline V gene are LGHNA and YNFKEQ. CDR3 amino acids: CASSQAGGRKGNIQYF. The CDR3 DNA follows: TGTGCCAGCAGCCAAGCGGGGGGACGAAAGGGGAACATTCAGTACTTC.

The genes are TRBV27 and TRBJ1-1; D unclear. The CDR3 length is 12 residues. Looked up from germline, CDR1 is MNHEY and CDR2 is SMNVEV (reference sequence). Trimming cost V 6 bases and J 7 bases, with 12 bases left between them. The CDR3 is CASRNIGREAFF. Written as DNA, the CDR3 is TGTGCCAGCAGAAATATTGGGCGTGAAGCTTTCTTT.

This clone was detected only a few times. The chain combines TRBV6-5 with TRBJ2-7; TRBD2 is a possible D gene (6 bases). CDR1 MNHEY and CDR2 SVGAGI come from the germline V gene. CDR3 size: 15 residues. Trimming cost V 7 bases and J 2 bases, with 18 bases left between them. CDR3 amino acids: CASTRARGGTYEQYF. The CDR3 bases are TGTGCCAGCACTAGAGCGCGAGGCGGGACCTACGAGCAGTACTTC.

The gene calls are TRBV27 and TRBJ2-7, with no clear D. Trimming removed 2 bases from V and 3 bases from J, with 8 bases in between. CDR1 is MNHEY, CDR2 SMNVEV, per germline (reference sequence). This CDR3 has 13 residues. CDR3 DNA: TGTGCCAGCAGTTTAAAATGGAGCTACGAGCAGTACTTC. Amino acid sequence: CASSLKWSYEQYF.